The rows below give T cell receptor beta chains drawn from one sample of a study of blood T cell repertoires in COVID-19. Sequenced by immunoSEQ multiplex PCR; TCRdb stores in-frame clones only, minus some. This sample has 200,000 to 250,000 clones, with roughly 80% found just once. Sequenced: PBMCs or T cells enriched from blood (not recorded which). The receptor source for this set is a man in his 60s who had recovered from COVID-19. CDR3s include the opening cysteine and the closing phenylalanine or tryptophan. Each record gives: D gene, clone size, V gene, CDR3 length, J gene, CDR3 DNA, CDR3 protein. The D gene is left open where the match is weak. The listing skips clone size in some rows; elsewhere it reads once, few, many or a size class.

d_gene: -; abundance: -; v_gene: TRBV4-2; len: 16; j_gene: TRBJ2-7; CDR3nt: TGTGCCAGCAGCCCGACCAGACGTGGGGGGGGGCGCGAGCAGTACTTC; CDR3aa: CASSPTRRGGGREQYF
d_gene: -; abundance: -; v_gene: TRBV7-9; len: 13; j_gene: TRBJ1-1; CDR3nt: TGTGCCAGCAGCTTTGGGACTATCTCTGAAGCTTTCTTT; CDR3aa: CASSFGTISEAFF
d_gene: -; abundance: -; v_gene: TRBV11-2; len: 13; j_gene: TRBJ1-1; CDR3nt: TGTGCCAGCAGCTTTCGGGAGGGCACTGAAGCTTTCTTT; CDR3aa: CASSFREGTEAFF
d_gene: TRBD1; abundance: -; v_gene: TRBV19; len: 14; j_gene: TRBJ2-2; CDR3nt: TGTGCCAGTAGTGAGACAGGGGGCATCGGGGAGCTGTTTTTT; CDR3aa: CASSETGGIGELFF
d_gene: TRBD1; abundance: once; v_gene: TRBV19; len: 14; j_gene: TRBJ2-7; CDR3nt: TGTGCCAGTAGCGCACAGGGGGAGTCCTACGAGCAGTACTTC; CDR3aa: CASSAQGESYEQYF
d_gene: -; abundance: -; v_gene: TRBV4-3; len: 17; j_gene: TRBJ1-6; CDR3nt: TGCGCCAGCAGCCAAGATCGGGCGACAGCCTATAATTCACCCCTCCACTTT; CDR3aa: CASSQDRATAYNSPLHF
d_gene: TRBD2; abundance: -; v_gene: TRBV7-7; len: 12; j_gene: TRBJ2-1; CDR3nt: TGTGCTAGCAGCGTCACGGGGGGTGAGCAGTTCTTC; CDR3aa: CASSVTGGEQFF
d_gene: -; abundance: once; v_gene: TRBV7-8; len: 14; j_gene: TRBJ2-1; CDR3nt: TGTGCCACCTCCGACACATTGTTTTACAATGAGCAGTTCTTC; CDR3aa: CATSDTLFYNEQFF
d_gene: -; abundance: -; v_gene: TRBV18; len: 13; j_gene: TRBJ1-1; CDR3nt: TGTGCCAGCTCACTCAGGGAGAACACTGAAGCTTTCTTT; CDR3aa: CASSLRENTEAFF
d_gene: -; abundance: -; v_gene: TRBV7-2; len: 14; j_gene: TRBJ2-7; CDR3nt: TGTGCCAGCAGCTTAACCCCTTCAGTTGGCGAGCAGTACTTC; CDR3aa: CASSLTPSVGEQYF
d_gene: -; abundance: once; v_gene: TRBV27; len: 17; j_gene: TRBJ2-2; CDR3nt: TGTGCCAGCAGTTTACGCCCGGGGGTGATTAGCACCGGGGAGCTGTTTTTT; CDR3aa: CASSLRPGVISTGELFF
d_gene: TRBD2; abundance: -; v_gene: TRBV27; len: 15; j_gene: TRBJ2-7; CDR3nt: TGTGCCAGCAGCCCCCGCGTAGCGGGGGGAAACGAGCAGTACTTC; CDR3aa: CASSPRVAGGNEQYF
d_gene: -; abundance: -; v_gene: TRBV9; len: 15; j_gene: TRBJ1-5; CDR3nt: TGTGCCAGCAGCGTAGGTGGGGACTCTTATCAGCCCCAGCATTTT; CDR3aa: CASSVGGDSYQPQHF
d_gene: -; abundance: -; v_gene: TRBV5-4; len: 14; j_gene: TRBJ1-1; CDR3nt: TGTGCCAGCAGCTTGGCCAGGGGTGGCACTGAAGCTTTCTTT; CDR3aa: CASSLARGGTEAFF
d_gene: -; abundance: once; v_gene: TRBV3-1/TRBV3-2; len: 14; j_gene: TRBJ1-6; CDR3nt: TGTGCCAGCAGCAGGGGGAATAGGGATTCACCCCTCCACTTT; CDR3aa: CASSRGNRDSPLHF
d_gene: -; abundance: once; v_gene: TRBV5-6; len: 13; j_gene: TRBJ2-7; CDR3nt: TGTGCCAGCAGCCCGCCGGGGATCGACGAGCAGTACTTC; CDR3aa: CASSPPGIDEQYF
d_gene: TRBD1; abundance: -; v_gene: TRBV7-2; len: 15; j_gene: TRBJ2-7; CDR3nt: TGTGCCAGCAGCTTAGTGGGCAGGGGGACCTACGAGCAGTACTTC; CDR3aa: CASSLVGRGTYEQYF
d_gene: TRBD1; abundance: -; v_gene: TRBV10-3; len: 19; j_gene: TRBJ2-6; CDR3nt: TGTGCCATCAGTGAGCCGAAGGGACAGGGTGCACCTGGGGCCAACGTCCTGACTTTC; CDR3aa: CAISEPKGQGAPGANVLTF
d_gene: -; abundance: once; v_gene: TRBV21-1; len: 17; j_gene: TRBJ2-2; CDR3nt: TGTGCCAGCAGCACACTTCCGGGACAGACGAACACCGGGGAGCTGTTTTTT; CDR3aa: CASSTLPGQTNTGELFF
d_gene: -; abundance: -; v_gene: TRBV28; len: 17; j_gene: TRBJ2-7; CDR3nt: TGTGCCAGCAGTTTCGGGCGAGGTGGGGGGGCGGTATTCGAGCAGTACTTC; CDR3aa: CASSFGRGGGAVFEQYF
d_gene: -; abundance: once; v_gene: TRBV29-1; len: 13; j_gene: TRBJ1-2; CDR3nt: TGCAGCGTTGATCGACAGGACGGATATGGCTACACCTTC; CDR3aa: CSVDRQDGYGYTF
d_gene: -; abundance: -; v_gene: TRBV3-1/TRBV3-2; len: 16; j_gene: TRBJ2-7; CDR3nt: TGTGCCAGCAGCCAAGATTGGGGGGGCACCTCCTACGAGCAGTACTTC; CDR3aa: CASSQDWGGTSYEQYF
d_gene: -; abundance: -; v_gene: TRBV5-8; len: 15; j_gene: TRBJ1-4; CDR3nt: TGTGCCAGCAGCTCTTCGGGGGGCACTAATGAAAAACTGTTTTTT; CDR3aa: CASSSSGGTNEKLFF
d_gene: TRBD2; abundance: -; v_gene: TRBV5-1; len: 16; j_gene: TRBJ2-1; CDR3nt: TGCGCCAGCAGCCCCGACGTAGCGGGGGGAAACAATGAGCAGTTCTTC; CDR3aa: CASSPDVAGGNNEQFF
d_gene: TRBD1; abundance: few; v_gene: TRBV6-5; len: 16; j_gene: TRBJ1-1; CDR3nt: TGTGCCAGCAGTTACTTATCGGGACAGAGGAACACTGAAGCTTTCTTT; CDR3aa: CASSYLSGQRNTEAFF
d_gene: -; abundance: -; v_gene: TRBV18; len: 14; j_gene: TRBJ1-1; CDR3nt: TGTGCCAGCTCACTCGCCTCTAGGGGCACTGAAGCTTTCTTT; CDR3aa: CASSLASRGTEAFF
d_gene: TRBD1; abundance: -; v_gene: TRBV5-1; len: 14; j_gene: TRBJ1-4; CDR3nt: TGCGCCAGCAGCTACGACAGGGTCAATGAAAAACTGTTTTTT; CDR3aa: CASSYDRVNEKLFF
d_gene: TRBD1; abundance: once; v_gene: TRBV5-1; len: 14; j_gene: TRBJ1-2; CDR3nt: TGCGCCAGCAGCGTGGACAGGGTTTACTATGGCTACACCTTC; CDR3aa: CASSVDRVYYGYTF